The clone carrying this TCR beta chain was observed at least ten times. What it binds is not known. The record originates from a study of T cell repertoires in cytomegalovirus infection. The overall study: Indications came from public TCR beta signatures; they pointed to CMV infection and to a matching HLA type.

TCRdb re-analysed the reads in MiXCR, keeping a single row per CDR3 protein. The data contain about 490,000 distinct CDR3 sequences, around 11% of them seen just once; the ten biggest clones take up roughly a tenth. Overall study findings and caveats: Carriers of CMV and the relevant HLA type were discriminated by public TCR beta frequency. Dominating the ex vivo response were TCR beta clonotypes that were CMV-specific and HLA-C-restricted.

Germline V gene data show CDR1 as MNHNY and CDR2 as SVGAGI (reference sequence). The ends were cut back, 5 bases at V and 5 bases at J, with 16 bases in the middle. The CDR3 runs 15 residues. The sample comprised PBMCs. The chain combines TRBV6-6 with TRBJ1-5, with D perhaps TRBD1 (5 bases). The origin of this receptor is a human donor in good health (CMV status not recorded). Some clones in this sample may be carry-over from other donors' samples. CDR3 DNA: TGTGCCAGCAGTCCCCCCGGGGGAGGCGATCAGCCCCAGCATTTT. Residues: CASSPPGGGDQPQHF.